Listed below are T cell receptor beta chains from one sample, sequenced in a study of tumor-infiltrating lymphocytes in primary liver carcinoma. TCRdb reprocessed the multiplex PCR reads via MiXCR and lists one record per CDR3 protein. Of a few hundred thousand distinct CDR3 sequences in the sample, 45% to 70% are singletons; the top ten hold over 15%. Source material: peripheral blood. All receptors come from a woman in her twenties or thirties with primary liver carcinoma and hepatitis B virus infection. The CDR3 runs from the conserved cysteine through the conserved F or W. The D gene is left open where the match is weak. Part of the rows lack a size; the others show once, few, many or a class for expanded clones.

clone_size | j_call | v_call | d_call | cdr3_aa | cdr3_nt
few | TRBJ1-1 | TRBV6-6 | NA | CASTRGGTNTEAFF | TGTGCCAGCACCAGAGGGGGGACGAACACTGAAGCTTTCTTT
NA | TRBJ1-2 | TRBV12-3/TRBV12-4 | NA | CASNKRDHNGYTF | TGTGCCAGCAATAAAAGAGACCATAATGGCTACACCTTC
many | TRBJ1-4 | TRBV6-1 | NA | CASSEEEGRGNEKLFF | TGTGCCAGCAGTGAAGAAGAGGGGCGAGGGAATGAAAAACTGTTTTTT
many | TRBJ2-1 | TRBV11-3 | NA | CASSFTGSLVNEQFF | TGTGCCAGCAGCTTTACAGGGTCGTTGGTCAATGAGCAGTTCTTC
NA | TRBJ2-1 | TRBV12-3/TRBV12-4 | TRBD2 | CANSLMTSGFSHEQFF | TGTGCCAACAGTTTAATGACTAGCGGTTTCTCCCATGAGCAGTTCTTC
once | TRBJ2-2 | TRBV7-9 | NA | CASSSKDAGKLFF | TGTGCCAGCAGCTCCAAGGACGCCGGGAAGCTGTTTTTT
NA | TRBJ1-1 | TRBV28 | TRBD1 | CASRQGDLLASF | TGTGCCAGCAGACAGGGGGATTTATTAGCTTCCTTT
NA | TRBJ2-3 | TRBV10-1 | NA | CASGGQKDRRTTDTQYF | TGCGCCAGCGGTGGGCAAAAAGACAGAAGAACCACAGATACGCAGTATTTT
once | TRBJ1-1 | TRBV11-2 | TRBD1 | CASNPGTGTRTEAFF | TGTGCCAGCAACCCGGGGACAGGGACGAGGACTGAAGCTTTCTTT
NA | TRBJ1-5 | TRBV28 | NA | CASSLSHAGNQPQHF | TGTGCCAGCAGTTTATCCCATGCGGGCAATCAGCCCCAGCATTTT
NA | TRBJ2-7 | TRBV25-1 | NA | CASSDQSQSYEQHF | TGTGCCAGCAGTGATCAATCACAGTCCTACGAGCAGCACTTC